This TCR beta chain was captured by sequencing in a study of blood T cells in healthy people across ages. Germline assignment: CDR1 MNHEY and CDR2 SMNVEV (reference sequence). The CDR3 consists of 14 residues. The use of a sample-barcoded 5' primer and a J-beta primer mix characterized a second PCR of roughly 7 to 12 cycles. TCRdb reprocessed the 5' RACE reads via MiXCR and lists one record per CDR3 protein. This table has hundreds of thousands of distinct CDR3 sequences, 29% appearing once. The source is a woman older than 75 in good health. Specimen: blood. The chain joins TRBV27 to TRBJ2-4; the match to TRBD2 covers 12 bases. The DNA end lines up better with TRBJ2-7; the J call may be wrong. CDR3 protein: CASSPRTSGNEQYF. The CDR3, as DNA: TGTGCCAGCAGTCCCCGGACTAGCGGGAACGAGCAGTACTTC.